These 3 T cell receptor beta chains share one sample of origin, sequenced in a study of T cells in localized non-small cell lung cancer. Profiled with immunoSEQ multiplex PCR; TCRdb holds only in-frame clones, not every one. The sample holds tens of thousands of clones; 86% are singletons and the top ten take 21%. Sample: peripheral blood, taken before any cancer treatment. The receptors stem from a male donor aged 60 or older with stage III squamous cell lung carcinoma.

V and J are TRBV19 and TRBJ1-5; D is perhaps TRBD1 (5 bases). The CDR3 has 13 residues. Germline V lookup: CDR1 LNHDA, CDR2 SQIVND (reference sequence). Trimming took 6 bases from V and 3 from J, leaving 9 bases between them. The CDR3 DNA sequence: TGTGCCAGTAGGCGGGACCTCAATCAGCCCCAGCATTTT. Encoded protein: CASRRDLNQPQHF.

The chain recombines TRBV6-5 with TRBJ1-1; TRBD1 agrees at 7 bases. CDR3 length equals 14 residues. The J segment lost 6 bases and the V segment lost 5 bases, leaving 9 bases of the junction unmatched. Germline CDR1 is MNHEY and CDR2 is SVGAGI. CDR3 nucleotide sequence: TGTGCCAGCAGTACAAGACAGGGTAGGCCTGAAGCTTTCTTT. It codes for CASSTRQGRPEAFF.

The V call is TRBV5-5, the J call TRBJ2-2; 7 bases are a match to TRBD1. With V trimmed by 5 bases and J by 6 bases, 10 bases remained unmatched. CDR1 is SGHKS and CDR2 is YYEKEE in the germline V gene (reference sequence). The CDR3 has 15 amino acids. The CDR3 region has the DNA TGTGCCAGCAGACCCCCGACAGGGATGGCCGGGGAGCTGTTTTTT. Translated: CASRPPTGMAGELFF.